This T cell receptor (beta chain) was captured by sequencing in a study of cytomegalovirus exposure and HLA in healthy donors. Broader study findings: Later analysis suggested most CMV-associated TCR beta chains were HLA-restricted. The likely origin of a cluster of highly shared sequence variants was a sequencing artifact.

Researchers ran the PCR with 60 Vbeta and 13 Jbeta primers. The method was immunoSEQ multiplex PCR; TCRdb's version includes in-frame clones alone and lacks a portion of them. The sample shows tens of thousands of clones, and over 1.5% sits with its ten largest clones. For this clone: Antigen unknown.

Looked up from germline, CDR1 is SGHAT and CDR2 is FQNNGV. The J segment lost 5 bases and the V segment lost 4 bases, leaving 2 bases of the junction unmatched. The CDR3 totals 14 residues. This TCR came from a woman in her twenties or thirties in good health and CMV-seronegative. The chain recombines TRBV11-2 with TRBJ1-6; 7 nucleotides line up with TRBD1. The sample consisted of PBMCs. CDR3 sequence reads: CASSYTGDNSPLHF. The CDR3 coding sequence is TGTGCCAGCAGCTACACAGGGGATAATTCACCCCTCCACTTT.